The 19 T cell receptor beta chains reported below all come from one sample, sequenced in a study of CD8 T cells in Susac syndrome. It was with random hexamers that roughly 0.45 to 1 ug RNA was reverse transcribed. Via MiXCR, TCRdb re-called the immunoSEQ multiplex PCR reads, giving one row per CDR3 protein. The sample has about 200,000 distinct CDR3 sequences, roughly 94% seen once. The sequencing sample was made of CD4+ T cells from PBMCs. The receptors here all came from a human donor with multiple sclerosis.

The table lists this clonotype with a count of one. The chain has TRBV2 and TRBJ2-7, with D perhaps matching TRBD1 (5 bases). This CDR3 contains 12 residues. The V gene's germline CDR1 is SNHLY and CDR2 FYNNEI. The germline V and J ends were trimmed by 9 bases and 2 bases, with 11 bases remaining between them. CDR3 in DNA: TGTGCCAGGTTCGACAGCCCCTACGAGCAGTACTTC. Translated: CARFDSPYEQYF.

The chain is built from TRBV29-1 and TRBJ1-1; no reliable D call. The length of the CDR3 is 11 residues. The ends were cut back, 7 bases at V and 6 bases at J, with 12 bases in the middle. Germline V gene sequence: CDR1 SQVTM, CDR2 ANQGSEA. This CDR3 is CSAAHGPEAFF. The CDR3 nucleotides are TGCAGCGCCGCCCACGGCCCTGAAGCTTTCTTT. Supplemented by reference TRBV29-1 and TRBJ1-1, the full variable domain reads SAVISQKPSRDICQRGTSLTIQCQVDSQVTMMFWYRQQPGQSLTLIATANQGSEATYESGFVIDKFPISRPNLTFSTLTVSNMSPEDSSIYLCSAAHGPEAFFGQGTRLTVV.

Worth noting for this clonotype: Given the absence of the conserved phenylalanine or tryptophan at the CDR3 end, a read error is likely. The chain uses TRBV3-1 and TRBJ1-3; D is possibly TRBD1 (6 bases). The CDR3 totals 12 residues. Germline-derived CDR1 and CDR2 are LGHDT and YNNKEL (reference sequence). V dropped 3 bases and J dropped 9 bases, with 9 bases sitting between them. In nucleotides, the CDR3 is TGTGCCAGCAGCCAGGGGGCAAGCACCATATATCTT. Translating it yields CASSQGASTIYL.

V gene TRBV3-1 combines with J gene TRBJ2-3; D might be TRBD2 (7 bases). This CDR3 has 15 amino acids. Between the trimmed V and J ends, which lost 1 base and 2 bases, there was a span of 10 bases. CDR1 and CDR2 from the germline V gene are LGHDT and YNNKEL (reference sequence). The CDR3 is CASSQGGGLTDTQYF. The CDR3 DNA reads as TGTGCCAGCAGCCAAGGCGGGGGCCTCACAGATACGCAGTATTTT.

The chain carries TRBV4-1 and TRBJ2-4; tentative D call: TRBD2 (6 bases). The V end lost 1 base, the J end lost 0 bases, and 13 bases lay between the germline ends. Germline loops: CDR1 MGHRA, CDR2 YSYEKL. This CDR3 has 17 amino acids. The CDR3 here is CASSQGPLRGAKNIQYF. As DNA, the CDR3 is TGCGCCAGCAGCCAAGGGCCTCTGCGGGGAGCCAAAAACATTCAGTACTTC.

The V call is TRBV3-1, the J call TRBJ1-6, with a tentative D call TRBD1 (6 bases). Deletions cut 2 bases from V and 7 bases from J, with 9 bases between. The CDR3 sequence is 14 residues long. CDR1 is LGHDT, CDR2 YNNKEL, per germline (reference sequence). The CDR3 loop is CASSQSQGNSPLHF. The DNA for the CDR3 is TGTGCCAGCAGCCAATCCCAGGGGAATTCACCCCTCCACTTT.

This chain joins TRBV6-5 and TRBJ2-5; possible D gene TRBD1, 6 bases. Germline V gives CDR1 MNHEY, CDR2 SVGAGI. The CDR3 contains 13 residues. With 11 bases removed from V and 4 bases from J, the gap between germline ends came to 17 bases. The CDR3 is CAVFTGSGETQYF. The CDR3 nucleotides are TGTGCCGTATTCACAGGGTCGGGAGAGACCCAGTACTTC.

This chain joins TRBV28 and TRBJ1-5; 7 bases line up with TRBD1. The CDR3 extends over 14 amino acids. Germline V CDR1 and CDR2: MDHEN, SYDVKM. V shed 5 bases, J shed 7 bases, and the junction held 8 bases outside the gene matches. CDR3 sequence reads: CASSIIQGEQPQHF. As DNA, the CDR3 is TGTGCCAGCAGTATCATCCAGGGGGAGCAGCCCCAGCATTTT.

The V call is TRBV30, the J call TRBJ1-1; D perhaps matches TRBD1 (5 bases). Looked up from germline, CDR1 is GTSNPN and CDR2 is SVGIG (reference sequence). V lost 4 bases and J lost 4, with 13 bases in between. The CDR3 runs to 13 residues. CDR3 amino acids: CAWNGGRFTEAFF. The CDR3 DNA reads as TGTGCCTGGAACGGGGGTCGCTTCACTGAAGCTTTCTTT. The variable domain in full, completed from reference TRBV30 and TRBJ1-1, reads SQTIHQWPATLVQPVGSPLSLECTVEGTSNPNLYWYRQAAGRGLQLLFYSVGIGQISSEVPQNLSASRPQDRQFILSSKKLLLSDSGFYLCAWNGGRFTEAFFGQGTRLTVV.

This rearrangement joins TRBV3-1 to TRBJ2-4; the D is unclear. V was clipped by 4 bases and J by 3 bases, with 10 bases between them. The germline V gene has CDR1 LGHDT and CDR2 YNNKEL (reference sequence). The CDR3 totals 14 residues. The CDR3 spells CASSPDLGKNIQYF. CDR3 nucleotides: TGTGCCAGCAGCCCCGATCTGGGCAAAAACATTCAGTACTTC.

The V call is TRBV29-1, the J call TRBJ1-1; a possible D gene is TRBD1 (5 bases). CDR1 SQVTM and CDR2 ANQGSEA come from the germline V gene. CDR3 size: 14 residues. Trimming stripped 5 bases from V and 0 bases from J, with 13 bases between. CDR3 sequence: CSVPDGAMNTEAFF. CDR3 coding DNA: TGCAGCGTTCCGGACGGGGCCATGAACACTGAAGCTTTCTTT.

The chain joins TRBV5-1 to TRBJ2-5; 10 positions match TRBD1. Germline-derived CDR1 and CDR2 are SGHRS and YFSETQ. The CDR3 is made up of 13 amino acids. V gave up 3 bases and J gave up 9 bases; unmatched junction bases: 5. CDR3 coding DNA: TGCGCCAGCAGCTCGGGACAGGGGACGGCCCAGTACTTC. Its protein is CASSSGQGTAQYF.

The chain recombines TRBV5-1 with TRBJ2-3; D unclear. Trimming stripped 1 base from V and 3 bases from J, with 6 bases between. The length of the CDR3 is 13 residues. The germline CDR1 and CDR2 sequences are SGHRS and YFSETQ. The CDR3 DNA sequence: TGCGCCAGCAGCTTGAGGCAGACAGATACGCAGTATTTT. Amino acids: CASSLRQTDTQYF. The whole variable domain, filled in from reference TRBV5-1 and TRBJ2-3, reads KAGVTQTPRYLIKTRGQQVTLSCSPISGHRSVSWYQQTPGQGLQFLFEYFSETQRNKGNFPGRFSGRQFSNSRSEMNVSTLELGDSALYLCASSLRQTDTQYFGPGTRLTVL.

V and J are TRBV29-1 and TRBJ1-1; the D is unclear. This CDR3 is 13 amino acids long. V gave up 7 bases and J gave up 4 bases, with 16 bases separating them. Looked up from germline, CDR1 is SQVTM and CDR2 is ANQGSEA. This chain's CDR3 is CSARPGSRTEAFF. The CDR3 coding sequence is TGCAGCGCCCGTCCGGGCAGCCGCACTGAAGCTTTCTTT. Full variable domain (rest looked up from reference TRBV29-1 and TRBJ1-1): SAVISQKPSRDICQRGTSLTIQCQVDSQVTMMFWYRQQPGQSLTLIATANQGSEATYESGFVIDKFPISRPNLTFSTLTVSNMSPEDSSIYLCSARPGSRTEAFFGQGTRLTVV.

The chain couples TRBV30 to TRBJ1-1; the D gene is possibly TRBD1 (6 bases). The CDR3 has 11 amino acids. The germline CDR1 and CDR2 sequences are GTSNPN and SVGIG (reference sequence). In nucleotides, the CDR3 is TGTGCAGGAGGGGGGAACACTGAAGCTTTCTTT. Its protein product is CAGGGNTEAFF. The full variable domain, in which reference TRBV30 and TRBJ1-1 provide the parts outside the CDR3, is SQTIHQWPATLVQPVGSPLSLECTVEGTSNPNLYWYRQAAGRGLQLLFYSVGIGQISSEVPQNLSASRPQDRQFILSSKKLLLSDSGFYLCAGGGNTEAFFGQGTRLTVV.

The V and J genes are TRBV13 and TRBJ2-7, with D maybe TRBD1 (5 bases). Germline CDR1 PRHDT, CDR2 FYEKMQ (reference sequence). The V and J ends lost 5 bases and 4 bases respectively, with 9 bases between them. The CDR3 loop spans 12 amino acids. The CDR3 loop reads CASSQRGYEQYV. CDR3 nucleotides: TGTGCCAGCAGCCAAAGGGGATACGAGCAGTACGTC.

The rearrangement links TRBV12-3 or TRBV12-4 to TRBJ1-2; TRBD1 matches at 9 bases. V was clipped by 6 bases and J by 8 bases; unmatched bases: 7. The CDR3 length is 13 residues. CDR3 in amino acids: CASSSDRGKGYTF. CDR3 DNA sequence: TGTGCCAGCAGCTCCGACAGGGGGAAGGGCTACACCTTC.

This chain joins TRBV9 and TRBJ1-4, with 7 bases lining up with TRBD1. The ends lost 3 bases at V and 8 bases at J; junction bases unmatched: 4. CDR3 length equals 13 residues. Germline V gene lookup returns CDR1 SGDLS and CDR2 YYNGEE. The CDR3 is CASSDRQGEKLFF. The CDR3 DNA reads as TGTGCCAGCAGCGACCGACAGGGAGAAAAACTGTTTTTT.

This clonotype was observed a handful of times. The chain joins TRBV30 to TRBJ2-1; a possible D gene is TRBD2 (6 bases). Germline CDR1 reads GTSNPN; CDR2 reads SVGIG (reference sequence). V lost 4 bases and J 9 bases, leaving 10 bases between the germline ends. The CDR3 spans 11 residues. The CDR3 region is CAWKSEGEQFF. CDR3 bases: TGTGCCTGGAAGTCGGAGGGTGAGCAGTTCTTC.